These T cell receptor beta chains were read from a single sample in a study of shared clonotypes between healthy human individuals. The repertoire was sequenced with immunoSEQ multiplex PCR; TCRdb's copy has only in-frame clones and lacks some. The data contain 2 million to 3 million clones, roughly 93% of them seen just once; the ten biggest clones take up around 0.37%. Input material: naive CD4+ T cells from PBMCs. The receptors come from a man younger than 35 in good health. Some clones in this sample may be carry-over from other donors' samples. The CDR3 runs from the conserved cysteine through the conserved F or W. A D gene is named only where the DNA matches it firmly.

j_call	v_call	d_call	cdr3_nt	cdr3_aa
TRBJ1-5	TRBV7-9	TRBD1	TGTGCCAGCAGCTTAGCTCGGACAGGGCTCGCAAGCAATCAGCCCCAGCATTTT	CASSLARTGLASNQPQHF
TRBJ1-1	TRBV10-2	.	TGCGCCAGCAGTACCTCTTTAGTGTTGGGGGGAGGGACCACTGAAGCTTTCTTT	CASSTSLVLGGGTTEAFF
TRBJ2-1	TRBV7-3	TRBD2	TGTGCCAGCAGCCTCCGGGACTACGACAATGAGCAGTTCTTC	CASSLRDYDNEQFF
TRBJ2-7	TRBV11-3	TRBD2	TGTGCCAGCAGCTTAGCCATAGCGGGAGGGTACGAGCAGTACTTC	CASSLAIAGGYEQYF
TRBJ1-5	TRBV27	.	TGTGCCAGCAGACACTCTCGGGAGATCAATCAGCCCCAGCATTTT	CASRHSREINQPQHF
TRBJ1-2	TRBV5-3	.	TGTGCCAGAAGCTCGAGTCGGCAGGGGCCGGACTATGGCTACACCTTC	CARSSSRQGPDYGYTF
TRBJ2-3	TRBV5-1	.	TGCGCCAGCAGCTTGGCGGACTACGTGCGCACAGATACGCAGTATTTT	CASSLADYVRTDTQYF
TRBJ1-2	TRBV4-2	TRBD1	TGTGCCAGCAGCCAAGATCGACAGGGAGGTCGGGGCTACACCTTC	CASSQDRQGGRGYTF
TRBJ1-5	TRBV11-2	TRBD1	TGTGCCAGCAGCTCCTGGGACAGGCAGCAGCCCCAGCATTTT	CASSSWDRQQPQHF
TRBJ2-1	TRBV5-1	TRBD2	TGCGCCAGCAGCACCCTAACTAGCGGGGAACACAATGAGCAGTTCTTC	CASSTLTSGEHNEQFF